The TCR beta chain described here comes from a study of somatic mutations in cytotoxic T cells in rheumatoid arthritis. For the study at large: Blood from the patient (over 28 ml EDTA) was drawn right after diagnosis, pretreatment.

Some clones are missing from TCRdb's copy, which holds only in-frame ones; the method was immunoSEQ multiplex PCR. This table has some 30,000 clones, 70% to 90% appearing once. CDR1 is GTSNPN, CDR2 SVGIG, per germline (reference sequence). This CDR3 comprises 14 residues. The J segment lost 5 bases and the V segment lost 3 bases, leaving 5 bases of the junction unmatched. The specimen sequenced was CD8+ T cells sorted from blood. The chain links TRBV30 to TRBJ2-2, with 8 bases that match TRBD1. The clonotype originates from an adult with rheumatoid arthritis. CDR3 nucleotide sequence: TGTGCCTGGAGGTGGACAGGGAATACCGGGGAGCTGTTTTTT. It yields the protein CAWRWTGNTGELFF.